This T cell receptor (beta chain) was recovered during a study of T cells in Graves' hyperthyroidism and ophthalmopathy. Study-wide results and caveats: Most thyroid clonotypes with frequency above 0.001 were detected in blood.

The germline gives CDR1 SEHNR, CDR2 FQNEAQ (reference sequence). The CDR3 length is 15 residues. V was clipped by 8 bases and J by 2 bases, with 18 bases between them. TCR beta CDR3 sequences were amplified from RNA transcripts. The HTBI set primed first-round TCR CDR3 RT-PCR. MiXCR, applied by TCRdb to the multiplex PCR reads, yields one record per CDR3 protein. The data hold some 370,000 distinct CDR3 sequences, with 15% to 20% observed a single time. This clonotype was seen ten or more times. Antigen unknown. J is TRBJ1-2 and V is TRBV7-9; D gene ambiguous. The TCR sequence derives from a woman aged 25-40 years with Graves' hyperthyroidism that later progressed to Graves' ophthalmopathy. The sample taken for sequencing was blood. The CDR3 nucleotides read TGTGCCAGCGCGAACACAAGAGACTGGAACTATGGCTACACCTTC. Amino acids: CASANTRDWNYGYTF.